A single TCR beta chain is shown here with its context. No antigen is known for it. These data are taken from a study of a mutant IDH1 vaccine in newly diagnosed glioma. Study-wide context: Eight vaccinations were given in weeks 1, 3, 5, 7, 11, 15, 19 and 23. Vaccine administration was initiated 4-6 weeks following radiotherapy alone, or with temozolomide cycles.

Noted time point: week 5, during vaccination. Every single dose of the vaccine, 300 ug of mutant IDH1 20-mer peptide, came with topical imiquimod. V dropped 0 bases and J dropped 2 bases, with 13 bases sitting between them. Per germline, CDR1 LGHNA and CDR2 YNFKEQ. The CDR3 extends over 16 amino acids. TCRdb's copy holds only in-frame clones and misses some; the assay was immunoSEQ multiplex PCR. The sample includes approximately 51,000 clones, roughly 73% of them seen just once. The gene calls are TRBV4-2 and TRBJ1-1; D is perhaps TRBD1 (5 bases). The sequencing here drew on PBMCs, taken from a glioma patient whose treatment included an IDH1 peptide vaccine. The origin of this receptor is a woman in her forties with glioma. This CDR3 reads CASSQDLSGGNTEAFF. Here the CDR3 DNA reads TGTGCCAGCAGCCAAGATTTGTCGGGGGGAAACACTGAAGCTTTCTTT.